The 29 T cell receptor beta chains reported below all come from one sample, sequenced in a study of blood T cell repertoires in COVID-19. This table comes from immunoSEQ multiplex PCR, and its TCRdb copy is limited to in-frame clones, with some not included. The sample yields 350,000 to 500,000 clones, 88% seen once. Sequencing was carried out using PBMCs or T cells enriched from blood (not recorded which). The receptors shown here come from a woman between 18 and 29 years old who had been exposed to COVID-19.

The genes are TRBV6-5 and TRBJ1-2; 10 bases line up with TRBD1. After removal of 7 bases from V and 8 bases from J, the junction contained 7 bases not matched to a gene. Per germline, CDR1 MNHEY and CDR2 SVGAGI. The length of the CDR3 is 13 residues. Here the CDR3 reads CASTLGQGDGYTF. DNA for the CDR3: TGTGCCAGCACCCTAGGACAGGGGGACGGCTACACCTTC.

The CDR3: CASVLEGSRNQPQHF. CDR3 DNA sequence: TGTGCCAGCGTCCTGGAGGGATCGAGGAATCAGCCCCAGCATTTT. The rearrangement joins TRBV28 to TRBJ1-5; D not certain. The CDR3 sequence is 15 residues long. Per germline, CDR1 MDHEN and CDR2 SYDVKM. V was trimmed by 8 bases and J by 4 bases, leaving 18 bases between them.

The CDR3 bases are TGTGCCAGCAGCGCCGGGACAGGGTTGAGAGAGCAGTACTTC. As protein: CASSAGTGLREQYF. The V and J genes are TRBV13 and TRBJ2-7, with 9 bases aligning to TRBD1. Germline-derived CDR1 and CDR2 are PRHDT and FYEKMQ (reference sequence). The V gene end was trimmed by 5 bases and the J gene end by 7 bases; junction bases not matched to a gene: 9. CDR3 length equals 14 residues.

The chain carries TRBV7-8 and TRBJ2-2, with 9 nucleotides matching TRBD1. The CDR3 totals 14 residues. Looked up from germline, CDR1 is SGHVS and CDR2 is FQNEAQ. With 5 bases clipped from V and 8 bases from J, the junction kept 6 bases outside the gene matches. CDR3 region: CASSLGQGMGELFF. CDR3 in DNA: TGTGCCAGCAGCCTAGGACAGGGGATGGGGGAGCTGTTTTTT.

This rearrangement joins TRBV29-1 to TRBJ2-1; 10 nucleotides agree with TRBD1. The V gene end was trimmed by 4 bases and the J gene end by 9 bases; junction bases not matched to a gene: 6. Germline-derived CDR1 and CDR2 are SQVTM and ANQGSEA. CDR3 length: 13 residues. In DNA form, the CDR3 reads TGCAGCGTTGCTCCGACAGGGGGCGGTGAGCAGTTCTTC. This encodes CSVAPTGGGEQFF.

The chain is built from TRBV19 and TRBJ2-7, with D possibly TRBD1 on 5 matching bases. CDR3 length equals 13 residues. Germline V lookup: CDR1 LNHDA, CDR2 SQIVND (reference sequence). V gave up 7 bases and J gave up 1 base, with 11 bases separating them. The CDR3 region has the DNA TGTGCCAGTACGAGCGCAGGGTCCTACGAGCAGTACTTC. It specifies CASTSAGSYEQYF. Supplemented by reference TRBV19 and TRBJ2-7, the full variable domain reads DGGITQSPKYLFRKEGQNVTLSCEQNLNHDAMYWYRQDPGQGLRLIYYSQIVNDFQKGDIAEGYSVSREKKESFPLTVTSAQKNPTAFYLCASTSAGSYEQYFGPGTRLTVT.

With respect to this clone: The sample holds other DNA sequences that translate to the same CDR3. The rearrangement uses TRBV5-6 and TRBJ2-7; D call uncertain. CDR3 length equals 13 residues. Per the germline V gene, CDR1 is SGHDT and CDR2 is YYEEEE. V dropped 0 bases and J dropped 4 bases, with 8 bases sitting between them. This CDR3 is CASSLGRAYEQYF. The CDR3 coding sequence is TGTGCCAGCAGCTTGGGGCGAGCGTACGAGCAGTACTTC.

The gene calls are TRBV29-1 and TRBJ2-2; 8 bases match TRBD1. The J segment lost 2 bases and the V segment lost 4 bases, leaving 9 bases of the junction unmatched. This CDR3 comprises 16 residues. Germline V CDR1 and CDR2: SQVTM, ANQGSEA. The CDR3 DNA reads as TGCAGCGTTGCCGTTATTGACAGGGGAAACACCGGGGAGCTGTTTTTT. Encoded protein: CSVAVIDRGNTGELFF.

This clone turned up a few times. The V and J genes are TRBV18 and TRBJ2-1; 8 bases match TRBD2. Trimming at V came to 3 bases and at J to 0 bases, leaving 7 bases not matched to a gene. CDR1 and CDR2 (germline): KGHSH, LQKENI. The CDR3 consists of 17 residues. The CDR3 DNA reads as TGTGCCAGCTCACCGAATACGGGGGGGGTCTCCTACAATGAGCAGTTCTTC. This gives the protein CASSPNTGGVSYNEQFF.

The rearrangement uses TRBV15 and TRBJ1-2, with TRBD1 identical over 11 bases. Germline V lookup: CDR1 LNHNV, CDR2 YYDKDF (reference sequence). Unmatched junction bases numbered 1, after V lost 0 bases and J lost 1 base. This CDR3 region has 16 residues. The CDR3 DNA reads TGTGCCACCAGCAGAGAGGGGACAGGGGGTAACTATGGCTACACCTTC. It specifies CATSREGTGGNYGYTF. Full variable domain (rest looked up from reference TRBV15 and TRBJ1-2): DAMVIQNPRYQVTQFGKPVTLSCSQTLNHNVMYWYQQKSSQAPKLLFHYYDKDFNNEADTPDNFQSRRPNTSFCFLDIRSPGLGDTAMYLCATSREGTGGNYGYTFGSGTRLTVV.

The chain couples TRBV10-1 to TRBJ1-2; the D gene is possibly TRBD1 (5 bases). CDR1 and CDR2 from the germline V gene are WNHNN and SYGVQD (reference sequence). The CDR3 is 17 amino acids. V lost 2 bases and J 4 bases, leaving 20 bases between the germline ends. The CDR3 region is CASSEQDQGNLVYGYTF. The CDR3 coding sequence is TGCGCCAGCAGTGAGCAAGATCAGGGAAATTTAGTCTATGGCTACACCTTC.

CDR3 bases: TGTGCCAGCAGTTTATTACTAGCGGGAGCGTACAATGAGCAGTTCTTC. Its protein product is CASSLLLAGAYNEQFF. The rearrangement uses TRBV28 and TRBJ2-1; TRBD2 aligns across 11 bases. The CDR3 has 16 residues. CDR1 is MDHEN and CDR2 is SYDVKM in the germline V gene. The V and J ends lost 1 base and 4 bases, in that order; junction bases with no gene match: 3.

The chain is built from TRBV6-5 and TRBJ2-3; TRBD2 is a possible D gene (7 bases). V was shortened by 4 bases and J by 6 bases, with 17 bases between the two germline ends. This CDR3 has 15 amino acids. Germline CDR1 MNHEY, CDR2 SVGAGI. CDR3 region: CASSLGGGPGDTQYF. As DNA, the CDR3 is TGTGCCAGCAGTTTAGGGGGAGGGCCTGGGGATACGCAGTATTTT.

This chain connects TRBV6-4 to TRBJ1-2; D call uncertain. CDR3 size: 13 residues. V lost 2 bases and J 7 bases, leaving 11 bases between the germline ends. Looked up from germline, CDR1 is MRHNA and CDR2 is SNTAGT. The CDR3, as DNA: TGTGCCAGCAGTGACGCGGGAATCAGTGGCTACACCTTC. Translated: CASSDAGISGYTF.

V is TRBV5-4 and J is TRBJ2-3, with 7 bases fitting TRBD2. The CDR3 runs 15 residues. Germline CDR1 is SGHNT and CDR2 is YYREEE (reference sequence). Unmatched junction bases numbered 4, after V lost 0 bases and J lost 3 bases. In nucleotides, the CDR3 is TGTGCCAGCAGCTTGGTCGGACTAGGAACAGATACGCAGTATTTT. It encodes CASSLVGLGTDTQYF. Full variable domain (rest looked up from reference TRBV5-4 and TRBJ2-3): ETGVTQSPTHLIKTRGQQVTLRCSSQSGHNTVSWYQQALGQGPQFIFQYYREEENGRGNFPPRFSGLQFPNYSSELNVNALELDDSALYLCASSLVGLGTDTQYFGPGTRLTVL.

The CDR3 DNA reads as TGCGCCAGCAGCCAAGATTTCCGAGACTACGAGCAGTACTTC. Its protein product is CASSQDFRDYEQYF. The chain links TRBV4-1 to TRBJ2-7; D unresolved. The V end lost 0 bases, the J end lost 3 bases, and 9 bases lay between the germline ends. The germline gives CDR1 MGHRA, CDR2 YSYEKL. The CDR3 is 14 residues long.

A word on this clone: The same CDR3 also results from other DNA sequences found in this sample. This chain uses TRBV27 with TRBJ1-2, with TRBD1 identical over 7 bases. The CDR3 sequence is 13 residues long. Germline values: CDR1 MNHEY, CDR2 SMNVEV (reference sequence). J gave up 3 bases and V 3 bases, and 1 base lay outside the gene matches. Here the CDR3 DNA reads TGTGCCAGCAGTTTCGGACAGGACTATGGCTACACCTTC. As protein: CASSFGQDYGYTF.

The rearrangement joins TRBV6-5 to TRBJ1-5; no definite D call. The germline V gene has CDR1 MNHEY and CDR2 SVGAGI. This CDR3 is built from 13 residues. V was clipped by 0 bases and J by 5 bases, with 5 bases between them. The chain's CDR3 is CASSYSGHQPQHF. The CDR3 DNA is TGTGCCAGCAGTTACTCGGGCCATCAGCCCCAGCATTTT.

The CDR3 is CASISTGTYTGELFF. The CDR3, as DNA: TGCGCCAGCATTTCGACAGGGACATATACCGGGGAGCTGTTTTTT. V usage is TRBV10-2 and J usage is TRBJ2-2; 7 positions agree with TRBD1. The CDR3 sequence is 15 residues long. Per the germline V gene, CDR1 is WSHSY and CDR2 is SAAADI. The V gene end was trimmed by 7 bases and the J gene end by 5 bases; junction bases not matched to a gene: 10.

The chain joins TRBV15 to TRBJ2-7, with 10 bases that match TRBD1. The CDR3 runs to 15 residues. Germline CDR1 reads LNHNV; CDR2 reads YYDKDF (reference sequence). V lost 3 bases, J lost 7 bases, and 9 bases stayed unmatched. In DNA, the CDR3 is TGTGCCACCAGCAGGTTCAGGACAGGGGGAGGTGAGCAGTACTTC. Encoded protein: CATSRFRTGGGEQYF. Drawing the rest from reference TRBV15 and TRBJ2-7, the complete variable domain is DAMVIQNPRYQVTQFGKPVTLSCSQTLNHNVMYWYQQKSSQAPKLLFHYYDKDFNNEADTPDNFQSRRPNTSFCFLDIRSPGLGDTAMYLCATSRFRTGGGEQYFGPGTRLTVT.

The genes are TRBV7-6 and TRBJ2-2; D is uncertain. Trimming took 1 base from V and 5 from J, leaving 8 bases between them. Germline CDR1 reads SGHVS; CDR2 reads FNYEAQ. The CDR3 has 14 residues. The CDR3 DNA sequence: TGTGCCAGCAGCTTAGATGAGGAAACCGGGGAGCTGTTTTTT. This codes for CASSLDEETGELFF.

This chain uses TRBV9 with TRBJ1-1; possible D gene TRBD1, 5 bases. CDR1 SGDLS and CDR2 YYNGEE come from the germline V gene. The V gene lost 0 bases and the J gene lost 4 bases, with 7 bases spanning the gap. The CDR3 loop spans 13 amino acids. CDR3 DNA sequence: TGTGCCAGCAGCGTAGACAGGAGCACTGAAGCTTTCTTT. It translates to CASSVDRSTEAFF.

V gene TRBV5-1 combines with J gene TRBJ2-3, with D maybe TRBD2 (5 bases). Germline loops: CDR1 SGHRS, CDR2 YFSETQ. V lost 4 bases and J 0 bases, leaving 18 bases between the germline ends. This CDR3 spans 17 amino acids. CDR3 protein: CASSQYLGGGSTDTQYF. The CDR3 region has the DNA TGCGCCAGCAGCCAATACCTTGGAGGCGGTAGCACAGATACGCAGTATTTT.

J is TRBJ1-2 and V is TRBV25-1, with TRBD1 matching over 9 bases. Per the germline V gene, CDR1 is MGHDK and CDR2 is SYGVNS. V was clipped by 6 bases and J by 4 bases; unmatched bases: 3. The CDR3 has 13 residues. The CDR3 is CASRQGAGYGYTF. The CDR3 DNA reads TGTGCCAGCAGACAGGGGGCGGGCTATGGCTACACCTTC.

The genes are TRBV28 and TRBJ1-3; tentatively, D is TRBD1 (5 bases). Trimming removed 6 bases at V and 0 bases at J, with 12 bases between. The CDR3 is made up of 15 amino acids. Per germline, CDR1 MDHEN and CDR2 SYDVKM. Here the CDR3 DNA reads TGTGCCAGCAGCCTGGGGCTGATCTCTGGAAACACCATATATTTT. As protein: CASSLGLISGNTIYF.

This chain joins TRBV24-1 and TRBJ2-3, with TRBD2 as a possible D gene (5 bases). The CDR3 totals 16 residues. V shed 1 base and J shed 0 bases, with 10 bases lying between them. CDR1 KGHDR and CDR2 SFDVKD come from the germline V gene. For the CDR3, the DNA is TGTGCCACCAGTGATTTTGAGGGTCTTAGCACAGATACGCAGTATTTT. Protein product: CATSDFEGLSTDTQYF.

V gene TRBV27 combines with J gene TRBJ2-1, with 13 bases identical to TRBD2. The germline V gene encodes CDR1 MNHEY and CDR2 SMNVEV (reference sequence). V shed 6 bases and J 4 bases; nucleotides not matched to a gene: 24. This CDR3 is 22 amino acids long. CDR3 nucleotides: TGTGCCAGCAGCTCACTAGCGGGAGGGACAGAGGGGGATCATAAAGGGTACAATGAGCAGTTCTTC. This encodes CASSSLAGGTEGDHKGYNEQFF.

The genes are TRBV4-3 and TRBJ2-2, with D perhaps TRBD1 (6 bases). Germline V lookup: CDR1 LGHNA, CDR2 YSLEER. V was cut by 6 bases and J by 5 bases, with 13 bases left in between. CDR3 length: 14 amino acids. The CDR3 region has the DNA TGCGCCAGCAGACGAACTACAGGGACCGGGGAGCTGTTTTTT. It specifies CASRRTTGTGELFF.

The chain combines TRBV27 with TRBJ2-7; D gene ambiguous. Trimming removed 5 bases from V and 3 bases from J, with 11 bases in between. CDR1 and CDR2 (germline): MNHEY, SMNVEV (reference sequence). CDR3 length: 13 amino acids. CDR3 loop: CASSVSRNYEQYF. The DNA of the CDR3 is TGTGCCAGCAGTGTTAGCAGAAACTACGAGCAGTACTTC.